The 2 T cell receptor beta chains listed next were all sequenced from one sample in a study of regulatory T cells in long-lasting Graves disease. Sequencing libraries for TCR beta were prepared with iRepertoire HTBI primers and Arm-PCR of CDR3 regions. From the multiplex PCR reads, TCRdb called clonotypes with MiXCR, one entry per CDR3 protein. The table has roughly 400,000 distinct CDR3 sequences, about a sixth seen once. Time point of the sample: newly diagnosed GD, antithyroid drugs for less than 3 months. PBMC-extracted RNA yielded the TCR library. The sample was also linked to a second study, of T cells in Graves' hyperthyroidism and ophthalmopathy.

The sample consisted of peripheral blood mononuclear cells (PBMCs), taken at new diagnosis, from a patient treated with antithyroid drugs. The receptors stem from a woman aged 18-30 years with Graves disease.

This clonotype has ten or more counts. This chain links TRBV20-1 with TRBJ2-7; TRBD2 might be the D (5 bases). This CDR3 region has 13 residues. The germline V and J ends were trimmed by 6 bases and 4 bases, with 16 bases remaining between them. Germline V gene data show CDR1 as DFQATT and CDR2 as SNEGSKA (reference sequence). In nucleotides, the CDR3 is TGCAGTGCGACCCGGGGTATCAGGTACGAGCAGTACTTC. It is translated as CSATRGIRYEQYF.

This clonotype was counted only a few times. The chain is built from TRBV19 and TRBJ2-7; weak D call: TRBD1 (5 bases). CDR1 LNHDA and CDR2 SQIVND come from the germline V gene (reference sequence). The CDR3 contains 17 residues. Trimming stripped 4 bases from V and 2 bases from J, with 21 bases between. The CDR3 spells CASSTTSTATATYEQYF. CDR3 DNA sequence: TGTGCCAGTAGTACAACTTCGACAGCCACCGCTACCTACGAGCAGTACTTC.